The next 22 T cell receptor beta chains were all read from a single sample in a study of response to subunit inactivated influenza vaccine. One entry per CDR3 protein, called by TCRdb with MiXCR from the RT-PCR reads. The sample holds roughly 780,000 distinct CDR3 sequences, less than 20% seen once. The sequencing here drew on PBMCs from blood, taken 4 to 6 days after vaccination. Receptors were obtained from a man aged 50-60 years who received an inactivated influenza vaccine.

This clonotype was counted between two and nine times. The chain recombines TRBV12-3 or TRBV12-4 with TRBJ2-3; 7 bases match TRBD2. This CDR3 region has 23 residues. V gave up 3 bases and J gave up 0 bases; unmatched junction bases: 27. The CDR3 here is CASSLKKRAGLTYPGASTDTQYF. The CDR3 DNA reads as TGTGCCAGCAGTTTGAAAAAGAGAGCGGGACTCACTTACCCCGGTGCTAGCACAGATACGCAGTATTTT.

The J gene is TRBJ2-3, the V gene TRBV24-1, with TRBD1 matching 8 bases. V shed 5 bases, J shed 4 bases, and the junction held 13 bases outside the gene matches. CDR1 is KGHDR and CDR2 is SFDVKD in the germline V gene. The CDR3 consists of 17 residues. In DNA, the CDR3 is TGTGCCACCAGTGTTACAGGGGGATACCAAGGGGCAGATACGCAGTATTTT. This gives the protein CATSVTGGYQGADTQYF.

The CDR3 DNA sequence: TGTGCCAGCAGTACTCTTCAACCCGACAGGAGCTACGAGCAGTACTTC. This gives the protein CASSTLQPDRSYEQYF. The chain combines TRBV6-2 or TRBV6-3 with TRBJ2-7; tentative D call: TRBD1 (6 bases). Germline loops: CDR1 MNHEY, CDR2 SVGEGT. Trimming took off 5 bases at V and 3 bases at J, with 20 bases between the two ends. The CDR3 has 16 residues.

This clonotype turned up a few times. The chain couples TRBV21-1 to TRBJ2-2. TRBV21-1 is classified as a pseudogene. The CDR3 extends over 17 amino acids. As DNA, the CDR3 is TGTGCCAGCAGCAAAGCGGGGTCCGGACGGAACACCGGGGAGCTGTTTTTT. Amino acids: CASSKAGSGRNTGELFF.

The sample holds a few counts of this clonotype. V gene TRBV7-2 combines with J gene TRBJ2-7, with TRBD1 identical over 8 bases. CDR1 is SGHTA, CDR2 FQGNSA, per germline. The CDR3 consists of 14 residues. The V segment lost 4 bases and the J segment 9 bases; nucleotides outside the gene matches: 11. The CDR3 bases are TGTGCCAGCAGCTCGACAGGGGCCTTTATCGGGCAGTACTTC. It is translated as CASSSTGAFIGQYF.

This clonotype was observed a few times. The rearrangement joins TRBV11-2 to TRBJ2-5, with D unclear. The CDR3 extends over 15 amino acids. Germline V lookup: CDR1 SGHAT, CDR2 FQNNGV. V lost 1 base to trimming and J lost 5 bases, with 14 bases between them. The CDR3 nucleotides are TGTGCCAGCAGCTTAGTAGCCCGGGCGGTGGAGACCCAGTACTTC. Translation gives CASSLVARAVETQYF.

This clonotype appeared a few times. The chain links TRBV6-4 to TRBJ2-1; 10 nucleotides align to TRBD2. CDR1 and CDR2 (germline): MRHNA, SNTAGT. This CDR3 comprises 15 residues. Trimming removed 6 bases from V and 2 bases from J; junction bases left unmatched: 4. CDR3 sequence (DNA): TGTGCCAGCAGCATAGCGGGAGGACCCTACAATGAGCAGTTCTTC. It codes for CASSIAGGPYNEQFF.

This rearrangement joins TRBV12-3 or TRBV12-4 to TRBJ2-5; D might be TRBD2 (5 bases). Trimming took off 3 bases at V and 4 bases at J, with 9 bases between the two ends. The CDR3 runs to 13 residues. The CDR3: CASSFREGETQYF. For the CDR3, the DNA is TGTGCCAGCAGTTTTCGGGAAGGAGAGACCCAGTACTTC.

This clonotype was seen more than once but under ten times. The chain links TRBV29-1 to TRBJ2-7; D remains unclear. V lost 0 bases and J 3 bases, leaving 9 bases between the germline ends. The CDR3 contains 13 residues. Germline CDR1 and CDR2: SQVTM and ANQGSEA. The CDR3 DNA reads TGCAGCGTTGAAGATCGGGCAGACTACGAGCAGTACTTC. Translation: CSVEDRADYEQYF.

The chain has TRBV10-3 and TRBJ2-5; D remains ambiguous. This CDR3 is 14 amino acids long. Germline V gene sequence: CDR1 ENHRY, CDR2 SYGVKD. V gave up 3 bases and J gave up 1 base, with 9 bases separating them. The CDR3 nucleotides are TGTGCCATCAGTGATGTCAGCTTCCAAGAGACCCAGTACTTC. Amino acid sequence: CAISDVSFQETQYF.

This clonotype was seen repeatedly, ten times or more. The chain recombines TRBV6-1 with TRBJ1-1; D is ambiguous. The germline V gene encodes CDR1 MNHNS and CDR2 SASEGT. The CDR3 has 12 amino acids. Deletions cut 4 bases from V and 6 bases from J, with 9 bases between. The CDR3 DNA sequence: TGTGCCAGCAGTGTTAACGGACCTGAAGCTTTCTTT. Translated, it gives CASSVNGPEAFF.

This clonotype turned up a few times. With a much larger clone just one base away, this may be a read error. This sequence joins TRBV12-3 or TRBV12-4 and TRBJ2-7, with 7 bases that match TRBD1. The CDR3 is 13 amino acids. V was clipped by 6 bases and J by 2 bases; unmatched bases: 4. CDR3 amino acids: CASSHDRAYEQYF. CDR3 in DNA: TGTGCCAGCAGCCATGACAGGGCCTACGAGCAGTACTTC.

The genes are TRBV20-1 and TRBJ2-5; a weak D match, TRBD2 (5 bases). V was clipped by 3 bases and J by 3 bases, with 11 bases between them. Looked up from germline, CDR1 is DFQATT and CDR2 is SNEGSKA (reference sequence). There are 13 residues in the CDR3. CDR3 residues: CSASGGAKETQYF. CDR3 sequence (DNA): TGCAGTGCTAGCGGAGGCGCGAAAGAGACCCAGTACTTC.

The chain has TRBV6-2 or TRBV6-3 and TRBJ2-7, with 8 bases matching TRBD2. V gave up 5 bases and J gave up 2 bases; unmatched junction bases: 5. Germline CDR1 and CDR2: MNHEY and SVGEGT. The CDR3 covers 14 residues. CDR3 nucleotides: TGTGCCAGCAGTAGGGTAGCGGGACCCTACGAGCAGTACTTC. This codes for CASSRVAGPYEQYF.

The rearrangement links TRBV12-3 or TRBV12-4 to TRBJ1-3; 8 nucleotides match TRBD1. The CDR3 extends over 15 amino acids. After removal of 11 bases from V and 1 base from J, the junction contained 10 bases not matched to a gene. CDR3 loop: CAGRDRRNSGNTIYF. The CDR3 region has the DNA TGTGCCGGCCGGGACAGGAGAAATTCTGGAAACACCATATATTTT.

This clonotype occurred a few times. The chain couples TRBV20-1 to TRBJ2-3; either TRBD1 or TRBD2 may fit D (7 bases each). Between the trimmed V and J ends, which lost 5 bases and 3 bases, there was a span of 12 bases. CDR1 DFQATT and CDR2 SNEGSKA come from the germline V gene (reference sequence). The CDR3 contains 13 residues. The CDR3 is CSADREGTDTQYF. The CDR3 DNA reads TGCAGTGCTGACAGGGAGGGGACAGATACGCAGTATTTT.

This clonotype turned up a few times. This chain connects TRBV20-1 to TRBJ2-3; no clear D gene. The CDR3 spans 10 residues. The V end lost 0 bases, the J end lost 6 bases, and 1 base lay between the germline ends. Germline CDR1 is DFQATT and CDR2 is SNEGSKA (reference sequence). CDR3 sequence reads: CSAREDTQYF. As DNA, the CDR3 is TGCAGTGCTAGAGAGGATACGCAGTATTTT.

The chain employs TRBV7-2 and TRBJ2-3; D may be TRBD2 (6 bases). CDR1 SGHTA and CDR2 FQGNSA come from the germline V gene. V was clipped by 2 bases and J by 2 bases, with 11 bases between them. The CDR3 contains 15 residues. This CDR3 is CASSLRASVTDTQYF. CDR3 sequence (DNA): TGTGCCAGCAGCTTACGGGCTAGCGTCACAGATACGCAGTATTTT.

V is TRBV25-1 and J is TRBJ1-1; the D gene is possibly TRBD1 (6 bases). The CDR3 length is 13 residues. Trimming stripped 3 bases from V and 3 bases from J, with 8 bases between. CDR1 is MGHDK and CDR2 is SYGVNS in the germline V gene. In DNA, the CDR3 is TGTGCCAGCAGTGACAGGGGCCACACTGAAGCTTTCTTT. Residues: CASSDRGHTEAFF.

This clonotype was seen a few times. V usage is TRBV15 and J usage is TRBJ2-1; TRBD1 matches 7 bases. The length of the CDR3 is 14 residues. J lost 6 bases, V lost 3 bases, and 5 bases had no gene match. The germline gives CDR1 LNHNV, CDR2 YYDKDF (reference sequence). CDR3 amino acids: CATSSGQVSNEQFF. The CDR3 coding sequence is TGTGCCACCAGCAGTGGACAGGTTTCCAATGAGCAGTTCTTC.

This clonotype was seen a few times. J is TRBJ1-4 and V is TRBV20-1; possible D gene TRBD1, 5 bases. Germline-derived CDR1 and CDR2 are DFQATT and SNEGSKA (reference sequence). CDR3 length: 15 amino acids. Trimming took 0 bases from V and 4 from J, leaving 12 bases between them. The chain's CDR3 is CSARDHGGFNEKLFF. CDR3 DNA sequence: TGCAGTGCTAGAGATCATGGGGGTTTTAATGAAAAACTGTTTTTT.

The sample holds a few counts of this clonotype. This chain connects TRBV20-1 to TRBJ1-2, with D possibly matching TRBD1 (5 bases). V was pared by 6 bases and J by 7 bases, with 12 bases between. This CDR3 has 11 residues. CDR1 and CDR2 (germline): DFQATT, SNEGSKA (reference sequence). In DNA form, the CDR3 reads TGCAGTGCCGTTTCAGGGTTTGGCTACACCTTC. Its protein is CSAVSGFGYTF.